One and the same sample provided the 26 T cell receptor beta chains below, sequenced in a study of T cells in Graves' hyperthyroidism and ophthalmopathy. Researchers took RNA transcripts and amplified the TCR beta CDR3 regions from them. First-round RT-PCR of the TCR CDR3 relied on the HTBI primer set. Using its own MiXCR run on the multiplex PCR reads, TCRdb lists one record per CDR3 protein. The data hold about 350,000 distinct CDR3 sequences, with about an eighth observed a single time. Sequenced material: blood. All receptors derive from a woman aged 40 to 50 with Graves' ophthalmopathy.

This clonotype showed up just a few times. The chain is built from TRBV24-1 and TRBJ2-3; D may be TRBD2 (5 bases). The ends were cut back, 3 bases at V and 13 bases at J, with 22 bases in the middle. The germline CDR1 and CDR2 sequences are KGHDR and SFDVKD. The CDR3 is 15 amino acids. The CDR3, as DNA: TGTGCCACCAGTGATCCGGACTCGTTCCCCCCCTTCAAGTATTTT. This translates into CATSDPDSFPPFKYF.

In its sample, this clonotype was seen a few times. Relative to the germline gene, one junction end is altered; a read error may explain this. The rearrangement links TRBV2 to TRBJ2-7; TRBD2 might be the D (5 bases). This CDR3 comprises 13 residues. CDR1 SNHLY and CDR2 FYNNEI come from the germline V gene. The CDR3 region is CASNRGGSYERYF. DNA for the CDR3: TGTGCCAGCAATCGTGGAGGCAGCTACGAGCGGTACTTC.

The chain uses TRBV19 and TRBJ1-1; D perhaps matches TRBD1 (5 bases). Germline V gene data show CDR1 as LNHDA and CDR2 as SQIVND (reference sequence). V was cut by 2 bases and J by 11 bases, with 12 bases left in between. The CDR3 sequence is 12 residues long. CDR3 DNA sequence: TGTGCCAGTAGTATACCGGGACCGTGGGCTTTCTTT. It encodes CASSIPGPWAFF.

The CDR3 DNA sequence: TGCGCCAGCAGAAGCGGGGGGGCCAGCGGTGAGCAGTTCTTC. This gives the protein CASRSGGASGEQFF. The V gene is TRBV5-1, the J gene TRBJ2-1; 10 nucleotides agree with TRBD2. Germline V lookup: CDR1 SGHRS, CDR2 YFSETQ. The CDR3 has 14 residues. V gave up 5 bases and J gave up 9 bases; unmatched junction bases: 8.

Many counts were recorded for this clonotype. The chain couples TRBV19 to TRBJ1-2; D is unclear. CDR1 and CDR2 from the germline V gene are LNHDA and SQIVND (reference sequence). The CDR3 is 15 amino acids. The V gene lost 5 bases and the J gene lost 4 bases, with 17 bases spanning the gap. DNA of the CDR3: TGTGCCAGTAGTGCCCAGATTAGCTCCTTCTATGGCTACACCTTC. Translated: CASSAQISSFYGYTF.

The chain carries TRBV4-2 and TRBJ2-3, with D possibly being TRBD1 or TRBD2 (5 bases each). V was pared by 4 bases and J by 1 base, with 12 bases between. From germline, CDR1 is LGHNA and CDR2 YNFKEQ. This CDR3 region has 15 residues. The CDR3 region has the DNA TGTGCCAGCAGCCCGATGGGACCCCGCACAGATACGCAGTATTTT. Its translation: CASSPMGPRTDTQYF.

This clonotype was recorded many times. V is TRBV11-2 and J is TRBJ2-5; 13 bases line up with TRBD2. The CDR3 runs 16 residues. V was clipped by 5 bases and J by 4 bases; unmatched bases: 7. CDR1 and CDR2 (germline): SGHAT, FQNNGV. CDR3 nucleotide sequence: TGTGCCAGCAGCCCATGGACTAGCGGGAGATCAGAGACCCAGTACTTC. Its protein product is CASSPWTSGRSETQYF.

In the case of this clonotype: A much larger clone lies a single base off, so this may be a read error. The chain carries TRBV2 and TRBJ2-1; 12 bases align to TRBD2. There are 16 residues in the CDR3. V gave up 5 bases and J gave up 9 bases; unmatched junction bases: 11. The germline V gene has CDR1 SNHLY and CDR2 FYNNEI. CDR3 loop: CASSHPLAGGPVEQFF. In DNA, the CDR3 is TGTGCCAGCAGTCACCCCCTAGCGGGGGGGCCGGTTGAGCAGTTCTTC.

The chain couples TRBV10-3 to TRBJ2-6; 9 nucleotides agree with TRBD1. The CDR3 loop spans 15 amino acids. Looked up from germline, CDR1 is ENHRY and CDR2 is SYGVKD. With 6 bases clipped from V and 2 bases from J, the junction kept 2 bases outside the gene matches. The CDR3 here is CAIRGDRAGANVLTF. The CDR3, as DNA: TGTGCCATCAGGGGGGACAGGGCTGGGGCCAACGTCCTGACTTTC.

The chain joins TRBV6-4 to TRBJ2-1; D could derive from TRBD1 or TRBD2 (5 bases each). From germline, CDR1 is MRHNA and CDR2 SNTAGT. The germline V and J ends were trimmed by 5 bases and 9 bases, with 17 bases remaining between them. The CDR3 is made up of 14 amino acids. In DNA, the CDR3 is TGTGCCAGCAGTCCCCGGGACGTGGGGACTGAGCAGTTCTTC. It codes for CASSPRDVGTEQFF.

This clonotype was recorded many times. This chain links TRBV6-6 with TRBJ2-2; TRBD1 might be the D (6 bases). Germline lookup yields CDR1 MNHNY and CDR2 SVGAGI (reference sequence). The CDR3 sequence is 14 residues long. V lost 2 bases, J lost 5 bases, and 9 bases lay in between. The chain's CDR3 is CASSYLTGTGELFF. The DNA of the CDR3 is TGTGCCAGCAGTTACCTCACAGGGACCGGGGAGCTGTTTTTT.

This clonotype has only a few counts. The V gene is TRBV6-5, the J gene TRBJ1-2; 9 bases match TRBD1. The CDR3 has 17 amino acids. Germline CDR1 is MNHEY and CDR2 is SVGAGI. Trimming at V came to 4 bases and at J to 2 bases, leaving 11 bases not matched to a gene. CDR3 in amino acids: CASSCQFSDRGNYGYTF. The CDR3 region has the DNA TGTGCCAGCAGTTGCCAATTCAGTGACAGGGGGAACTATGGCTACACCTTC.

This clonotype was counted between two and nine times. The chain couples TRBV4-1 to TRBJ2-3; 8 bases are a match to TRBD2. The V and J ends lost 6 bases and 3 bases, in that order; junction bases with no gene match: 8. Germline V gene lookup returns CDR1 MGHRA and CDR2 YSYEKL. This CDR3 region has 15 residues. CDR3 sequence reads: CASRDSGAGTDTQYF. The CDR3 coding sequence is TGCGCCAGCAGGGATAGCGGGGCGGGGACAGATACGCAGTATTTT.

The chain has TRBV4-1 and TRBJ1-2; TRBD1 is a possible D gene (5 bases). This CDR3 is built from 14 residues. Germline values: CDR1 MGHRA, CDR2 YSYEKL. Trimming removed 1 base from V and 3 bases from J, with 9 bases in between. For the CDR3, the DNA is TGCGCCAGCAGCCAAGTTGAGGGGCACTATGGCTACACCTTC. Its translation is CASSQVEGHYGYTF.

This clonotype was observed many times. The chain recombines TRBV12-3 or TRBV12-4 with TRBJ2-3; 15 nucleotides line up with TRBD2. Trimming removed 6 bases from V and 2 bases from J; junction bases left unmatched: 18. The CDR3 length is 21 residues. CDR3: CASSAPGGGTSGRIATDTQYF. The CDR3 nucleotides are TGTGCCAGCAGCGCGCCGGGGGGGGGGACTAGCGGGAGGATAGCCACAGATACGCAGTATTTT.

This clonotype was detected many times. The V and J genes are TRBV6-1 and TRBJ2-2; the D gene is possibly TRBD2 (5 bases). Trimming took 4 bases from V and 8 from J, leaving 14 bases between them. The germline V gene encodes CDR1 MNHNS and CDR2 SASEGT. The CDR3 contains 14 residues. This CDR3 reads CASSARWEMGELFF. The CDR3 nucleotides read TGTGCCAGCAGTGCCAGATGGGAGATGGGGGAGCTGTTTTTT.

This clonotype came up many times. CDR3 nucleotides: TGTGCCAGCAGCCCCTCAACTGAAGCTTTCTTT. Amino acids: CASSPSTEAFF. The V gene is TRBV2, the J gene TRBJ1-1, with D unresolved. The CDR3 contains 11 residues. The V end was cut by 6 bases, the J end by 5 bases, with 7 bases between. CDR1 and CDR2 from the germline V gene are SNHLY and FYNNEI.

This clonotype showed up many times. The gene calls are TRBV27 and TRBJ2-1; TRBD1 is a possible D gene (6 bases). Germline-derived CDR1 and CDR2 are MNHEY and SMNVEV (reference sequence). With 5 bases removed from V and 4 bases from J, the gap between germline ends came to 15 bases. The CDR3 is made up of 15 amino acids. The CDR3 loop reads CASSISPGQYNEQFF. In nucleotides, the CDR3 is TGTGCCAGCAGTATCTCTCCCGGACAGTACAATGAGCAGTTCTTC.

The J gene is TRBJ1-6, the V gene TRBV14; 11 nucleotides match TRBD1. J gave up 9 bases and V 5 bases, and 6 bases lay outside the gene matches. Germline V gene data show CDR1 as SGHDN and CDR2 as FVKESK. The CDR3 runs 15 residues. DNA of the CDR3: TGTGCCAGCAGCATCCGGACAGGGGGCTTTTCACCCCTCCACTTT. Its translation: CASSIRTGGFSPLHF. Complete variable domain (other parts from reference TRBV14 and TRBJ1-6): EAGVTQFPSHSVIEKGQTVTLRCDPISGHDNLYWYRRVMGKEIKFLLHFVKESKQDESGMPNNRFLAERTGGTYSTLKVQPAELEDSGVYFCASSIRTGGFSPLHFGNGTRLTVT.

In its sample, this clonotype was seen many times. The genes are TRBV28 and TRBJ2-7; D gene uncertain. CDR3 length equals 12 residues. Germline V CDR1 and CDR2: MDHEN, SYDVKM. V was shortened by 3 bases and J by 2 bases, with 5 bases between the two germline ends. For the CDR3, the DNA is TGTGCCAGCAGTTTCCGGACCTACGAGCAGTACTTC. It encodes CASSFRTYEQYF.

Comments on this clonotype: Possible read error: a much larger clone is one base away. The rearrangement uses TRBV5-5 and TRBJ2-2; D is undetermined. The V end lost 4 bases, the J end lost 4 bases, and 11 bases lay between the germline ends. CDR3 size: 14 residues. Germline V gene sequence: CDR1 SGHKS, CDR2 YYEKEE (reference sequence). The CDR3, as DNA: TGTGCCAGCAGCATAACGACGAGCACCGGGGAGCTGTTTTTT. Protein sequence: CASSITTSTGELFF.

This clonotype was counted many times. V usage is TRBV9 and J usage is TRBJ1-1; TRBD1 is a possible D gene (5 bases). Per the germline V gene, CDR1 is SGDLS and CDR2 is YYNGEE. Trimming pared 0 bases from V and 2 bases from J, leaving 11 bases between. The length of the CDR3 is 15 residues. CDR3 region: CASSVGSGGNTEAFF. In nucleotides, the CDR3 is TGTGCCAGCAGCGTAGGTTCTGGGGGAAACACTGAAGCTTTCTTT.

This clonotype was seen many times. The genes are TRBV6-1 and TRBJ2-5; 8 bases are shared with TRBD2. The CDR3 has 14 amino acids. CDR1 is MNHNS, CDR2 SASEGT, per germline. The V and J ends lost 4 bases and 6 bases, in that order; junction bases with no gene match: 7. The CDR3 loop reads CASSGSGGRKTQYF. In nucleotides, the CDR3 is TGTGCCAGCAGTGGCTCGGGGGGGCGTAAGACCCAGTACTTC.

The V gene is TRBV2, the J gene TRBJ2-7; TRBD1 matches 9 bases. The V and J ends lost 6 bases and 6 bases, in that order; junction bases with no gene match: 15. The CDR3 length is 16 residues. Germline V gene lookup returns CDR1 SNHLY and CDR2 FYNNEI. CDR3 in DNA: TGTGCCAGCAGGGACCACGGAAAGGGACAGGGTTCCGAGCAGTACTTC. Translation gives CASRDHGKGQGSEQYF. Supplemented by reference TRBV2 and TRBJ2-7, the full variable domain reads EPEVTQTPSHQVTQMGQEVILRCVPISNHLYFYWYRQILGQKVEFLVSFYNNEISEKSEIFDDQFSVERPDGSNFTLKIRSTKLEDSAMYFCASRDHGKGQGSEQYFGPGTRLTVT.

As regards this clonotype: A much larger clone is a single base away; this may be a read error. CDR3 protein: CSARGRRRGLGKTEAFF. CDR3 DNA sequence: TGCAGTGCTAGAGGTAGAAGGAGGGGGCTCGGAAAGACTGAAGCTTTCTTT. V gene TRBV20-1 combines with J gene TRBJ1-1, with 7 bases matching TRBD1. Germline CDR1 DFQATT, CDR2 SNEGSKA (reference sequence). The CDR3 runs 17 residues. Trimming removed 1 base from V and 5 bases from J; junction bases left unmatched: 16.

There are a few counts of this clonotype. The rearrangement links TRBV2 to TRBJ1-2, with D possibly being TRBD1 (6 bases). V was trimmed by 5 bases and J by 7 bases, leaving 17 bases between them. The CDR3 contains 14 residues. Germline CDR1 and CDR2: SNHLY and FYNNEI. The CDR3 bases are TGTGCCAGCAGTCCCCGGGGAGGGGGAGCTGGCTACACCTTC. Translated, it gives CASSPRGGGAGYTF.